These 5 T cell receptor beta chains were sequenced from one sample in a study of cytomegalovirus exposure and HLA in healthy donors. The study ran its PCR with 60 Vbeta and 13 Jbeta primers. Data came from immunoSEQ multiplex PCR; TCRdb stores just in-frame clones and leaves some out. Altogether 180,000 or so clones are present, 80% being singletons, with the ten largest covering more than 1.1%. Sequenced material: PBMCs. These receptors all come from a girl between 10 and 17 years old in good health and CMV-seropositive.

This clone occurred once. V is TRBV9 and J is TRBJ2-3; TRBD2 agrees at 9 bases. The CDR3 consists of 15 residues. J was trimmed by 0 bases and V by 7 bases; bases with no gene match: 6. The germline CDR1 and CDR2 sequences are SGDLS and YYNGEE. CDR3 bases: TGTGCCAGCCGAGCTAGCGGGGCTAGCACAGATACGCAGTATTTT. Translating gives CASRASGASTDTQYF.

The sample holds a few counts of this clone. This chain uses TRBV27 with TRBJ1-5; 10 bases align to TRBD1. The CDR3 spans 12 residues. Germline loops: CDR1 MNHEY, CDR2 SMNVEV (reference sequence). After removal of 7 bases from V and 7 bases from J, the junction contained 1 base not matched to a gene. The CDR3 loop reads CASKDRGQPQHF. In DNA form, the CDR3 reads TGTGCCAGCAAGGACAGGGGGCAGCCCCAGCATTTT.

This chain connects TRBV11-2 to TRBJ2-5, with 8 nucleotides matching TRBD1. Germline assignment: CDR1 SGHAT and CDR2 FQNNGV. This CDR3 is built from 14 residues. With V trimmed by 4 bases and J by 3 bases, 4 bases remained unmatched. The CDR3 nucleotides read TGTGCCAGCAGCTCCTCAGGGGGCGAAGAGACCCAGTACTTC. Translating it yields CASSSSGGEETQYF.

This clone was seen a single time. V usage is TRBV19 and J usage is TRBJ2-2; tentatively, D is TRBD2 (6 bases). From germline, CDR1 is LNHDA and CDR2 SQIVND (reference sequence). The CDR3 spans 15 residues. Trimming took 3 bases from V and 0 from J, leaving 8 bases between them. This chain's CDR3 is CASSMEGTNTGELFF. In DNA form, the CDR3 reads TGTGCCAGTAGTATGGAGGGGACGAACACCGGGGAGCTGTTTTTT.

The chain combines TRBV19 with TRBJ2-7, with a possible D match to TRBD1 (6 bases). Germline CDR1 and CDR2: LNHDA and SQIVND (reference sequence). The CDR3 has 15 residues. V gave up 3 bases and J gave up 1 base, with 13 bases separating them. The CDR3 protein is CASSMDSIYSYEQYF. The CDR3 coding sequence is TGTGCCAGTAGTATGGACAGCATATATTCCTACGAGCAGTACTTC.